The 13 T cell receptor beta chains presented below share a single source sample, sequenced in a study of vaccination effects on CD4 cells after COVID-19. Sequencing was performed with immunoSEQ multiplex PCR; in TCRdb, only in-frame clones are kept and a portion is missing. Among some 19,000 clones listed, approximately 73% were seen once. Before any sequencing was done, the ViraFEST assay used viral peptide pools to expand antigen-specific CD4+ T cells. Following culture for approximately ten days, CD4+ T cells were isolated. This person's SARS-CoV-2 infection, confirmed by PCR, occurred between March and December 2020. No antigen has been assigned to these receptors. Material: CD4+ T cells from PBMCs cultured with a peptide pool, obtained before COVID-19 vaccination. The receptor source for this set is a human donor who had a prior SARS-CoV-2 infection.

This chain links TRBV11-2 with TRBJ2-5, with TRBD2 identical over 10 bases. Germline V CDR1 and CDR2: SGHAT, FQNNGV. The trim removed 5 bases at V and 5 bases at J, leaving 11 bases unmatched. This CDR3 contains 16 residues. CDR3 protein: CASSPRTSGVPETQYF. The CDR3 nucleotides are TGTGCCAGCAGCCCGAGGACTAGCGGCGTTCCGGAGACCCAGTACTTC.

The V gene is TRBV5-6, the J gene TRBJ1-4, with 7 bases that match TRBD1. CDR3 length: 15 amino acids. CDR1 is SGHDT and CDR2 is YYEEEE in the germline V gene. After removal of 0 bases from V and 8 bases from J, the junction contained 7 bases not matched to a gene. The CDR3 DNA reads TGTGCCAGCAGCTTGGTTACAGGGGTTGGGGAAAAACTGTTTTTT. This translates into CASSLVTGVGEKLFF. Drawing the rest from reference TRBV5-6 and TRBJ1-4, the complete variable domain is DAGVTQSPTHLIKTRGQQVTLRCSPKSGHDTVSWYQQALGQGPQFIFQYYEEEERQRGNFPDRFSGHQFPNYSSELNVNALLLGDSALYLCASSLVTGVGEKLFFGSGTQLSVL.

The sample holds one count of this clone. V is TRBV30 and J is TRBJ2-7; 8 bases align to TRBD1. Per the germline V gene, CDR1 is GTSNPN and CDR2 is SVGIG (reference sequence). V dropped 0 bases and J dropped 3; count of bases not matched to a gene: 10. The CDR3 has 16 residues. The CDR3, as DNA: TGTGCCTGGAGTGTAGGAAGGCAGGGGGCGGGCTACGAGCAGTACTTC. Translated: CAWSVGRQGAGYEQYF.

The V call is TRBV6-6, the J call TRBJ1-2, with unresolved D. Trimming cost V 10 bases and J 8 bases, with 26 bases left between them. Per germline, CDR1 MNHNY and CDR2 SVGAGI (reference sequence). The CDR3 runs to 15 residues. The CDR3 here is CATVDAPTPLVGYTF. The CDR3 DNA is TGTGCCACCGTGGACGCCCCGACACCCCTAGTGGGCTACACCTTC.

The gene calls are TRBV13 and TRBJ1-4; D uncertain. The CDR3 has 15 amino acids. V was cut by 5 bases and J by 4 bases, with 14 bases left in between. Per the germline V gene, CDR1 is PRHDT and CDR2 is FYEKMQ (reference sequence). Here the CDR3 DNA reads TGTGCCAGCAGCCCTAGAGGAAAGTATAATGAAAAACTGTTTTTT. Protein: CASSPRGKYNEKLFF.

This clone was counted once. The chain has TRBV6-4 and TRBJ1-6; D gene uncertain. The CDR3 runs to 16 residues. In germline, CDR1 is MRHNA, CDR2 SNTAGT. The germline V and J ends were trimmed by 2 bases and 7 bases, with 15 bases remaining between them. CDR3 in amino acids: CASSDTKVGENSPLHF. Written as DNA, the CDR3 is TGTGCCAGCAGTGACACAAAGGTTGGGGAGAATTCACCCCTCCACTTT.

This clone has more than one count but fewer than ten. This chain links TRBV13 with TRBJ2-4, with D perhaps being TRBD1 or TRBD2 (6 bases each). Trimming stripped 5 bases from V and 8 bases from J, with 22 bases between. This CDR3 comprises 16 residues. Germline CDR1 and CDR2: PRHDT and FYEKMQ (reference sequence). CDR3 in DNA: TGTGCCAGCAGCCCGCGAATGGGGGGCGCTGACGACATTCAGTACTTC. The encoded protein is CASSPRMGGADDIQYF.

V usage is TRBV18 and J usage is TRBJ2-2; D remains unclear. This CDR3 is built from 15 residues. Germline-derived CDR1 and CDR2 are KGHSH and LQKENI. Trimming shortened V by 6 bases and J by 0 bases, and 11 bases separated the two germline ends. The CDR3 DNA is TGTGCCAGCTCTGAACAGCTGGCGAACACCGGGGAGCTGTTTTTT. Its protein is CASSEQLANTGELFF.

This clone occurred a few times. CDR3 sequence reads: CASSLVGNSNQPQHF. CDR3 sequence (DNA): TGTGCCAGCAGCTTAGTAGGAAATAGCAATCAGCCCCAGCATTTT. The gene calls are TRBV7-2 and TRBJ1-5; no clear D. Germline V gene data show CDR1 as SGHTA and CDR2 as FQGNSA. The CDR3 sequence is 15 residues long. Trimming stripped 1 base from V and 0 bases from J, with 7 bases between.

The chain combines TRBV6-2 or TRBV6-3 with TRBJ2-1, with TRBD1 matching over 7 bases. The germline V gene has CDR1 MNHEY and CDR2 SVGEGT. There are 15 residues in the CDR3. J gave up 5 bases and V 0 bases, and 4 bases lay outside the gene matches. CDR3 residues: CASSYSRTGNNEQFF. CDR3 sequence (DNA): TGTGCCAGCAGTTACTCACGGACAGGCAACAATGAGCAGTTCTTC.

V gene TRBV6-4 combines with J gene TRBJ1-2; D is unclear. Germline assignment: CDR1 MRHNA and CDR2 SNTAGT. The CDR3 covers 13 residues. V was clipped by 2 bases and J by 3 bases, with 7 bases between them. Here the CDR3 DNA reads TGTGCCAGCAGTGACGAGGAAGACTATGGCTACACCTTC. Its translation is CASSDEEDYGYTF.

The chain carries TRBV7-6 and TRBJ1-4; 9 bases fit TRBD1. The CDR3 runs to 14 residues. Germline V gene lookup returns CDR1 SGHVS and CDR2 FNYEAQ. V lost 5 bases and J lost 10; bases outside the gene matches: 8. For the CDR3, the DNA is TGTGCCAGCAGCCTAGACAGGGGGGTCGGAAAACTGTTTTTT. This codes for CASSLDRGVGKLFF.

This chain connects TRBV7-6 to TRBJ2-4; the D gene is possibly TRBD2 (7 bases). V lost 7 bases, J lost 1 base, and 14 bases lay in between. CDR1 is SGHVS, CDR2 FNYEAQ, per germline. This CDR3 has 15 residues. DNA for the CDR3: TGTGCCAGCATTTCGGGGGGCGCCGCCAAAAACATTCAGTACTTC. This sequence encodes CASISGGAAKNIQYF.